This is a list of T cell receptor beta chains from one sample in a study of beta chain features in type 1 diabetes. The table came from immunoSEQ multiplex PCR; TCRdb's copy has only in-frame clones and leaves some out. The table has 150,000 to 200,000 clones, roughly 63% seen once. Sequenced input: naive CD4+ T cells from blood. Receptors were obtained from a man aged 25-45 years with type 1 diabetes. Both conserved end residues are part of each CDR3. The D gene is left open where the match is weak. Only some rows state a clone size, as once, few, many or a class for expanded clones.

>.|TRBV7-2|TRBJ2-7|.
TGTGCCAGCATCCCAGGGGCAGGCGGCTACGAGCAGTACTTC
CASIPGAGGYEQYF
>.|TRBV23-1|TRBJ2-7|few
TGCGCCAGCAGTCAATCAGGCCAGGGACGTAACGAGCAGTACTTC
CASSQSGQGRNEQYF
>.|TRBV29-1|TRBJ2-7|.
TGCAGCGTAACTGGGCCCTACGAGCAGTACTTC
CSVTGPYEQYF
>.|TRBV28|TRBJ1-1|.
TGTGCCAGCAGTTCGGGGCAGACACTAATGAACACTGAAGCTTTCTTT
CASSSGQTLMNTEAFF
>TRBD1|TRBV7-2|TRBJ2-7|.
TGTGCCAGCAGCCGACAGGGTTCCTCCTACGAGCAGTACTTC
CASSRQGSSYEQYF
>TRBD1|TRBV30|TRBJ1-5|.
TGTGCCTGGAGCCCGGGACAGGGGCGGCCCCAGCATTTT
CAWSPGQGRPQHF
>.|TRBV18|TRBJ1-5|.
TGTGCCAGCTCGGCTTTCCGCAATCAGCCCCAGCATTTT
CASSAFRNQPQHF
>.|TRBV9|TRBJ2-3|.
TGTGCCAGCAGCGTAGATCCAGGGGAGGGAAATACGCAGTATTTT
CASSVDPGEGNTQYF
>TRBD1|TRBV29-1|TRBJ2-1|few
TGCAGCGTTGGGGACAGGGGACCGAAGTCCTACAATGAGCAGTTCTTC
CSVGDRGPKSYNEQFF
>.|TRBV14|TRBJ1-4|.
TGTGCCAGCAGCCAAGATCTCACAGCTGAAAAACTGTTTTTT
CASSQDLTAEKLFF
>.|TRBV4-3|TRBJ1-1|.
TGCGCCAGCAGCCAAGATATTTCCACTGAAGCTTTCTTT
CASSQDISTEAFF
>.|TRBV29-1|TRBJ2-5|few
TGCAGCGGGGCAGGGACGGGCGCAGAGACCCAGTACTTC
CSGAGTGAETQYF
>.|TRBV9|TRBJ2-5|.
TGTGCCAGCAGCGCGTCGACCCAGGGGCGAGAGACCCAGTACTTC
CASSASTQGRETQYF
>.|TRBV29-1|TRBJ1-6|once
TGCAGCGTTGAAAGGTCAGGGAAAAATTCACCCCTCCACTTT
CSVERSGKNSPLHF
>.|TRBV11-2|TRBJ2-5|.
TGTGCCAGCAGCTTTATGAATGCGGCTTCGGAGACCCAGTACTTC
CASSFMNAASETQYF
>TRBD1|TRBV29-1|TRBJ2-6|few
TGCAGCGTTGAGGGACAGGGGTCCTCTGGGGCCAACGTCCTGACTTTC
CSVEGQGSSGANVLTF
>.|TRBV5-1|TRBJ2-5|.
TGCGCCAGCAGTCATAGGACGGAGACCCAGTACTTC
CASSHRTETQYF
>.|TRBV5-1|TRBJ2-5|.
TGCGCCAGCAGCTCGTCGGAGCCAGCCCAGTACTTC
CASSSSEPAQYF
>TRBD1|TRBV29-1|TRBJ1-1|.
TGCAGCGTTGGCAAGGGGGCCAACACTGAAGCTTTCTTT
CSVGKGANTEAFF